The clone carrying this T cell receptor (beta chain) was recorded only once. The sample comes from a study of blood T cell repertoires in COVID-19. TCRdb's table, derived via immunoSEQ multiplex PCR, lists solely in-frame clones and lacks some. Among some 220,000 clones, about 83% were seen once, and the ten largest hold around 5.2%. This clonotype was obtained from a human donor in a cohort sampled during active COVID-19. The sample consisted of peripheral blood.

Here the CDR3 reads CASSPTSGSSFTDTQYF. In DNA, the CDR3 is TGTGCCAGCTCACCGACTAGCGGGAGTTCCTTCACAGATACGCAGTATTTT. The chain carries TRBV18 and TRBJ2-3, with 12 bases matching TRBD2. The junction had 6 bases not matched to a gene; V was cut back by 3 bases and J by 2 bases. The CDR3 has 17 amino acids. CDR1 is KGHSH, CDR2 LQKENI, per germline.